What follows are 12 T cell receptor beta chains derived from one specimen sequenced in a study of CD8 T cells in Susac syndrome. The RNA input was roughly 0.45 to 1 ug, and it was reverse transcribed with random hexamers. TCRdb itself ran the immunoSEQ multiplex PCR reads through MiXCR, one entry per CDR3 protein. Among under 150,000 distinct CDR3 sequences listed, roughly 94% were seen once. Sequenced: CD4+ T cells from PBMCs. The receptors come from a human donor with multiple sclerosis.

The chain's CDR3 is CASSSGSAGSSYNSPLHF. Written as DNA, the CDR3 is TGCGCCAGCAGCTCGGGGTCGGCAGGGAGCTCCTATAATTCACCCCTCCACTTT. V and J are TRBV5-1 and TRBJ1-6, with D tentatively TRBD1 (5 bases). This CDR3 comprises 18 residues. Trimming removed 3 bases at V and 0 bases at J, with 16 bases between. Per the germline V gene, CDR1 is SGHRS and CDR2 is YFSETQ.

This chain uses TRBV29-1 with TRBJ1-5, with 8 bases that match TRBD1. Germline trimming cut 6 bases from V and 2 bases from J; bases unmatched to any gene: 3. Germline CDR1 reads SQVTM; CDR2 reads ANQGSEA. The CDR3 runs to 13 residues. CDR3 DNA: TGCAGCGTAGAGACAGGGGGCAATCAGCCCCAGCATTTT. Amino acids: CSVETGGNQPQHF.

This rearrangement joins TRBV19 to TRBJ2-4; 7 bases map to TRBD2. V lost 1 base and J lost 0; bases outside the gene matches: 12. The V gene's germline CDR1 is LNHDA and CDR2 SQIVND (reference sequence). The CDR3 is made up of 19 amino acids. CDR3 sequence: CASSIAASGLKLAKNIQYF. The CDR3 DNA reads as TGTGCCAGTAGTATAGCGGCTAGCGGCCTCAAATTAGCCAAAAACATTCAGTACTTC.

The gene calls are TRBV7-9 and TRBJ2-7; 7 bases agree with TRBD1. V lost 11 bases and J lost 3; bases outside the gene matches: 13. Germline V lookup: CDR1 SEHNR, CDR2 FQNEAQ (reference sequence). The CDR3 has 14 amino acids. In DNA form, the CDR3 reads TGTGCCTCGGGAACCGGGACAGTGTTCTACGAGCAGTACTTC. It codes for CASGTGTVFYEQYF.

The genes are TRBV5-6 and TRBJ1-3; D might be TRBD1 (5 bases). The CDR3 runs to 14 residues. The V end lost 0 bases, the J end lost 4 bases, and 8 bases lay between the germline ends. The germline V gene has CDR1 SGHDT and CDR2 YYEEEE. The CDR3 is CASSLAGSGNTIYF. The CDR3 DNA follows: TGTGCCAGCAGCTTGGCAGGGAGCGGAAACACCATATATTTT.

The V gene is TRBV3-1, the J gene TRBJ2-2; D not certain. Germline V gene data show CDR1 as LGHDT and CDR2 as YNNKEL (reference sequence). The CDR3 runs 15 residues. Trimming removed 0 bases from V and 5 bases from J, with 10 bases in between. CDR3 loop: CASSQDPIVTGELFF. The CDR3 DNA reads TGTGCCAGCAGCCAAGATCCCATTGTAACCGGGGAGCTGTTTTTT. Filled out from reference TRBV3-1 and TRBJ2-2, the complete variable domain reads DTAVSQTPKYLVTQMGNDKSIKCEQNLGHDTMYWYKQDSKKFLKIMFSYNNKELIINETVPNRFSPKSPDKAHLNLHINSLELGDSAVYFCASSQDPIVTGELFFGEGSRLTVL.

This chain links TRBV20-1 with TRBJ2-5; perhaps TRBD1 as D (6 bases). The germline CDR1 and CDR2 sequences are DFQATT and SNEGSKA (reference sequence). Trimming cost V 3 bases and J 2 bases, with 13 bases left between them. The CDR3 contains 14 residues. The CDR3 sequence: CSASPRTVQETQYF. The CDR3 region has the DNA TGCAGTGCTAGCCCGCGGACAGTACAAGAGACCCAGTACTTC.

CDR3 sequence: CACRGAGELFF. The CDR3 DNA sequence: TGTGCCTGCCGAGGGGCCGGGGAGCTGTTTTTT. The chain recombines TRBV30 with TRBJ2-2, with D perhaps assigned TRBD1 or TRBD2 (5 bases each). The CDR3 runs 11 residues. Trimming took off 6 bases at V and 6 bases at J, with 8 bases between the two ends. Germline CDR1 reads GTSNPN; CDR2 reads SVGIG (reference sequence).

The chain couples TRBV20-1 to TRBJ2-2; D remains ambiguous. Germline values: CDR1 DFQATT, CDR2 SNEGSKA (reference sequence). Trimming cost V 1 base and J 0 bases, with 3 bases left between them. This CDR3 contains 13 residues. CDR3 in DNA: TGCAGTGCTAGAGTCGCGAACACCGGGGAGCTGTTTTTT. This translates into CSARVANTGELFF.

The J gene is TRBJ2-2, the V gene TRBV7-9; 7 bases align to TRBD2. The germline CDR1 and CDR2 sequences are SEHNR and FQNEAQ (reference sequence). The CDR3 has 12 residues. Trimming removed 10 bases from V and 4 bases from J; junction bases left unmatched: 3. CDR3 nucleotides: TGTGCCACTGGGGGGGGCACCGGGGAGCTGTTTTTT. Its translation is CATGGGTGELFF.

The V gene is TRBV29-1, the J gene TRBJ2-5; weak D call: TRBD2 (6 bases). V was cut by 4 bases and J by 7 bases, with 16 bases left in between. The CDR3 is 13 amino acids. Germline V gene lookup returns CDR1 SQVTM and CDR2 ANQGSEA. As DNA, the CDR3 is TGCAGCGTTGCTGGACGGGGAGGCGGGACCCAGTACTTC. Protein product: CSVAGRGGGTQYF.

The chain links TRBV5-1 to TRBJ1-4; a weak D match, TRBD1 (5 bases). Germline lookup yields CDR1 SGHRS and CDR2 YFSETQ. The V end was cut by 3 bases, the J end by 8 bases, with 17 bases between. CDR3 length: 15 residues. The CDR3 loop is CASSSGHIGEEKLFF. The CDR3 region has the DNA TGCGCCAGCAGCTCCGGACACATCGGTGAGGAAAAACTGTTTTTT. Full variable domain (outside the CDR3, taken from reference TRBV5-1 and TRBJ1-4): KAGVTQTPRYLIKTRGQQVTLSCSPISGHRSVSWYQQTPGQGLQFLFEYFSETQRNKGNFPGRFSGRQFSNSRSEMNVSTLELGDSALYLCASSSGHIGEEKLFFGSGTQLSVL.